A single sample is the source of the 11 T cell receptor beta chains below, sequenced in a study of T cells in Graves' hyperthyroidism and ophthalmopathy. Amplification yielded TCR beta CDR3 regions, with RNA transcripts as the source. RT-PCR in the first round (using the HTBI primer set) targeted the TCR CDR3. Using its own MiXCR run on the multiplex PCR reads, TCRdb lists one record per CDR3 protein. Of around 200,000 distinct CDR3 sequences in the sample, approximately 16% were seen once. Material: blood. The receptors come from a man aged 40-55 years with Graves' hyperthyroidism.

The chain joins TRBV6-1 to TRBJ2-1; D remains ambiguous. This CDR3 region has 14 residues. The germline V gene has CDR1 MNHNS and CDR2 SASEGT. V was clipped by 5 bases and J by 0 bases, with 8 bases between them. The DNA of the CDR3 is TGTGCCAGCAGTAGGGAATCCTCCTACAATGAGCAGTTCTTC. Translating gives CASSRESSYNEQFF.

This clonotype was counted a few times. Just one base apart from a much larger clone, this may be a read error. V and J are TRBV18 and TRBJ2-7, with D maybe TRBD2 (5 bases). V lost 5 bases and J 2 bases, leaving 13 bases between the germline ends. The CDR3 extends over 14 amino acids. The germline gives CDR1 KGHSH, CDR2 LQKENI. CDR3 residues: CASSSAADPYEQYF. DNA for the CDR3: TGTGCCAGCTCATCAGCAGCGGATCCCTACGAGCAGTACTTC.

This clonotype was observed many times. The V call is TRBV6-2 or TRBV6-3, the J call TRBJ2-5; 14 bases map to TRBD2. CDR3 size: 15 residues. CDR1 MNHEY and CDR2 SVGEGT come from the germline V gene. V shed 5 bases, J shed 4 bases, and the junction held 3 bases outside the gene matches. For the CDR3, the DNA is TGTGCCAGCAGTGCGGGACTAGCGGGGGTAGAGACCCAGTACTTC. It is translated as CASSAGLAGVETQYF.

This clonotype was seen a few times. This sequence joins TRBV2 and TRBJ1-5; D ambiguous. The V gene's germline CDR1 is SNHLY and CDR2 FYNNEI. The CDR3 loop spans 14 amino acids. V was shortened by 4 bases and J by 7 bases, with 14 bases between the two germline ends. The CDR3 nucleotides read TGTGCCAGCAGTGGTCAGACCCCCGGCCAGCCCCAGCATTTT. This encodes CASSGQTPGQPQHF.

This clonotype was seen repeatedly, ten times or more. The V call is TRBV5-1, the J call TRBJ2-1; D not resolved. In germline, CDR1 is SGHRS, CDR2 YFSETQ. V lost 0 bases and J lost 5, with 9 bases in between. This CDR3 is 14 amino acids long. CDR3 residues: CASSLAEADNEQFF. CDR3 DNA: TGCGCCAGCAGCTTGGCCGAGGCGGACAATGAGCAGTTCTTC.

The J gene is TRBJ2-1, the V gene TRBV11-2; 11 nucleotides match TRBD1. The V segment lost 5 bases and the J segment 5 bases; nucleotides outside the gene matches: 5. CDR1 and CDR2 from the germline V gene are SGHAT and FQNNGV. The CDR3 covers 15 residues. The CDR3 nucleotides read TGTGCCAGCAGCCAAGGGACAGGGGGGGACAATGAGCAGTTCTTC. The encoded protein is CASSQGTGGDNEQFF.

This clonotype was observed at least ten times. The chain links TRBV2 to TRBJ2-7, with 7 bases matching TRBD1. V lost 2 bases, J lost 7 bases, and 8 bases stayed unmatched. This CDR3 comprises 14 residues. CDR1 and CDR2 from the germline V gene are SNHLY and FYNNEI. The CDR3 region has the DNA TGTGCCAGCAGTGAAAGGACAGGTCTTCGAGAGCAGTACTTC. Amino acid sequence: CASSERTGLREQYF.

This clonotype was counted only a few times. The genes are TRBV25-1 and TRBJ2-3; TRBD2 matches 14 bases. CDR1 is MGHDK and CDR2 is SYGVNS in the germline V gene. J gave up 7 bases and V 5 bases, and 11 bases lay outside the gene matches. This CDR3 contains 17 residues. The CDR3: CASSPPGLAGDRHTQYF. The CDR3 DNA reads TGTGCCAGCAGTCCCCCGGGACTAGCGGGGGATAGGCATACGCAGTATTTT.

The chain recombines TRBV12-3 or TRBV12-4 with TRBJ2-5, with 10 positions matching TRBD1. This CDR3 has 15 amino acids. V lost 6 bases, J lost 5 bases, and 9 bases stayed unmatched. The chain's CDR3 is CASSPDRGLLETQYF. Here the CDR3 DNA reads TGTGCCAGCAGCCCAGACAGGGGGCTCTTGGAGACCCAGTACTTC.

The rearrangement joins TRBV30 to TRBJ2-3, with 14 bases aligning to TRBD2. V was pared by 2 bases and J by 4 bases, with 5 bases of the junction left unmatched. The CDR3 sequence is 16 residues long. The germline V gene encodes CDR1 GTSNPN and CDR2 SVGIG (reference sequence). The CDR3 loop is CAWSRGTSGSSDTQYF. CDR3 coding DNA: TGTGCCTGGAGTAGGGGGACTAGCGGGAGTTCAGATACGCAGTATTTT.

This clonotype was detected a few times. The V gene is TRBV5-1, the J gene TRBJ2-2; D might be TRBD1 (5 bases). V lost 4 bases and J lost 1, with 17 bases in between. The CDR3 length is 17 residues. Per the germline V gene, CDR1 is SGHRS and CDR2 is YFSETQ. The CDR3 nucleotides read TGCGCCAGCAGCGACAGACCACGTCCTGGGAACACCGGGGAGCTGTTTTTT. It codes for CASSDRPRPGNTGELFF.